Below are 6 T cell receptor beta chains sequenced from a single sample in a study of spatial heterogeneity in lung cancer. Via MiXCR, TCRdb re-called the 5' RACE reads, giving one row per CDR3 protein. The sample gives tens of thousands of distinct CDR3 sequences, 13% of which show up once; more than 5.5% is in the top ten. Time point noted: sample taken at primary tumor resection. In each case, whole RNA from tumor, nontumor lung or frozen PBMC was sequenced unsorted. The material was PBMCs, obtained at surgery. Receptor source: a male donor with early-stage non-small cell lung cancer.

This clonotype turned up a few times. The chain joins TRBV5-4 to TRBJ2-1; the D is unclear. Per the germline V gene, CDR1 is SGHNT and CDR2 is YYREEE (reference sequence). Trimming took 0 bases from V and 4 from J, leaving 8 bases between them. The CDR3 has 14 amino acids. In DNA, the CDR3 is TGTGCCAGCAGCTTGGACGACCTGTACAATGAGCAGTTCTTC. Protein: CASSLDDLYNEQFF.

This clonotype has a handful of counts. This chain joins TRBV29-1 and TRBJ2-3; D uncertain. Trimming removed 5 bases from V and 5 bases from J, with 11 bases in between. Germline loops: CDR1 SQVTM, CDR2 ANQGSEA. CDR3 length: 12 residues. CDR3 sequence reads: CSVMVAVDTQYF. The DNA of the CDR3 is TGCAGCGTTATGGTAGCCGTAGATACGCAGTATTTT.

The chain recombines TRBV5-4 with TRBJ2-1; TRBD2 might be the D (6 bases). Germline V CDR1 and CDR2: SGHNT, YYREEE (reference sequence). The V and J ends lost 4 bases and 0 bases respectively, with 8 bases between them. CDR3 length equals 14 residues. CDR3 loop: CASSRGSSYNEQFF. CDR3 sequence (DNA): TGTGCCAGCAGCCGGGGGAGCTCCTACAATGAGCAGTTCTTC.

This clonotype was seen more than once but under ten times. The J gene is TRBJ2-3, the V gene TRBV6-1; D gene ambiguous. V was pared by 5 bases and J by 1 base, with 13 bases between. The length of the CDR3 is 15 residues. Germline V gives CDR1 MNHNS, CDR2 SASEGT. The CDR3 protein is CASSPLTTGTDTQYF. The CDR3 DNA reads as TGTGCCAGCAGTCCTCTTACGACTGGCACAGATACGCAGTATTTT.

This clonotype was recorded at least ten times. The rearrangement uses TRBV7-2 and TRBJ1-5, with D hard to call. CDR1 is SGHTA, CDR2 FQGNSA, per germline. The CDR3 length is 14 residues. Trimming removed 4 bases at V and 5 bases at J, with 12 bases between. The CDR3 DNA reads TGTGCCAGCAGCTCGAGCCAGCGAGATCAGCCCCAGCATTTT. Protein product: CASSSSQRDQPQHF.

This chain links TRBV10-3 with TRBJ2-3, with no clear D. There are 14 residues in the CDR3. Germline values: CDR1 ENHRY, CDR2 SYGVKD. V lost 4 bases and J 0 bases, leaving 8 bases between the germline ends. The CDR3 DNA reads as TGTGCCATCAGTGTGTCACAAAGCACAGATACGCAGTATTTT. Translation: CAISVSQSTDTQYF.